This paragraph covers one T cell receptor (beta chain) sequence. The data belong to a study of blood T cell repertoires in COVID-19. The CDR3 totals 16 residues. V trimming: 1 base; J trimming: 3 bases; junction bases outside the gene matches: 5. Germline V gene lookup returns CDR1 PRHDT and CDR2 FYEKMQ (reference sequence). The protocol was immunoSEQ multiplex PCR, while the TCRdb copy is restricted to in-frame clones and leaves out a portion. The data contain around 270,000 clones, about 88% of them singletons. The receptor was isolated from a young man with active or convalescent COVID-19. Sequencing input: peripheral blood. The V call is TRBV13, the J call TRBJ1-3; 8 bases are a match to TRBD1. The CDR3 DNA reads TGTGCCAGCAGCTTAGTTCGCAGGGGGCTTGGAAACACCATATATTTT. Its translation: CASSLVRRGLGNTIYF.